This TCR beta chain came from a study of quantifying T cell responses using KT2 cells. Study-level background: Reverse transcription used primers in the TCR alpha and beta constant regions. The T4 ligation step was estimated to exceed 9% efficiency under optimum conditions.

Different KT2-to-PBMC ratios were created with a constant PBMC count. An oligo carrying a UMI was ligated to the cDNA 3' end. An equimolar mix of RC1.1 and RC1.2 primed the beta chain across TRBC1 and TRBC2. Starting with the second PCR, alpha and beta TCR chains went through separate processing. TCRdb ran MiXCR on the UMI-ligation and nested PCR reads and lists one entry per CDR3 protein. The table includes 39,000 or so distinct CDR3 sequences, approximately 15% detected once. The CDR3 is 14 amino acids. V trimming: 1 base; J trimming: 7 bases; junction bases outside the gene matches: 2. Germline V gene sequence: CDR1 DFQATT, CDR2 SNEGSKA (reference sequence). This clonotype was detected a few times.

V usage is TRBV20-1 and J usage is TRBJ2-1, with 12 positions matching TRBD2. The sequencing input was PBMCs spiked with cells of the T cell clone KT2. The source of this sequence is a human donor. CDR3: CSARGLAGVNEQFF. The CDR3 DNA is TGCAGTGCTAGAGGACTAGCGGGAGTGAATGAGCAGTTCTTC.